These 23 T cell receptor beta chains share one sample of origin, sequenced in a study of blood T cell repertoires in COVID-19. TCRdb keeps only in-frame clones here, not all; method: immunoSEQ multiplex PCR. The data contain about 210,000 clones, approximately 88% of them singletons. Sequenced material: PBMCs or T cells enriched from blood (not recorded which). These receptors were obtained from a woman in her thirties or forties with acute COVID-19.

DNA of the CDR3: TGTGCCAGCTCAGACGGGGGGGGAGCCCCGTACGAGCAGTACTTC. It translates to CASSDGGGAPYEQYF. V and J are TRBV18 and TRBJ2-7, with 8 bases matching TRBD2. After removal of 5 bases from V and 4 bases from J, the junction contained 10 bases not matched to a gene. The CDR3 spans 15 residues. The germline CDR1 and CDR2 sequences are KGHSH and LQKENI. Full variable domain (remainder filled in from reference TRBV18 and TRBJ2-7): NAGVMQNPRHLVRRRGQEARLRCSPMKGHSHVYWYRQLPEEGLKFMVYLQKENIIDESGMPKERFSAEFPKEGPSILRIQQVVRGDSAAYFCASSDGGGAPYEQYFGPGTRLTVT.

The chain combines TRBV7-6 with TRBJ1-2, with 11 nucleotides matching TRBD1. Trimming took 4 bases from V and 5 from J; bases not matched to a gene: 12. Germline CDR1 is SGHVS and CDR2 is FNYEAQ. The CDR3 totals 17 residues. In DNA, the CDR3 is TGTGCCAGCAGCTCGACTATCGGACAGGGGGCGGGTTATGGCTACACCTTC. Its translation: CASSSTIGQGAGYGYTF.

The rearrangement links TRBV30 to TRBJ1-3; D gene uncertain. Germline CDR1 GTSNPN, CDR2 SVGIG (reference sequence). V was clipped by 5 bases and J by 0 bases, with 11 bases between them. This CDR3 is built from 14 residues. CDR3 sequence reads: CAWDRVNSGNTIYF. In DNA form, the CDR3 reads TGTGCCTGGGACCGAGTTAACTCTGGAAACACCATATATTTT.

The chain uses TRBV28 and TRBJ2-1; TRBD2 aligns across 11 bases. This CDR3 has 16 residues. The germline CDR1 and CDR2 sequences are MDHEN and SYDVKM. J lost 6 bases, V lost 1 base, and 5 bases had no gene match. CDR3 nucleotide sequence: TGTGCCAGCAGTTTATACAGTAGCGGGAGGGCCAATGAGCAGTTCTTC. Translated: CASSLYSSGRANEQFF.

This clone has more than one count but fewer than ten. CDR3 residues: CASSSGQGYEQYF. The CDR3 DNA reads as TGTGCCAGCAGTTCCGGACAGGGGTACGAGCAGTACTTC. The chain is built from TRBV27 and TRBJ2-7; 9 nucleotides line up with TRBD1. The CDR3 runs to 13 residues. Germline V gene data show CDR1 as MNHEY and CDR2 as SMNVEV (reference sequence). V trimming: 4 bases; J trimming: 4 bases; junction bases outside the gene matches: 2.

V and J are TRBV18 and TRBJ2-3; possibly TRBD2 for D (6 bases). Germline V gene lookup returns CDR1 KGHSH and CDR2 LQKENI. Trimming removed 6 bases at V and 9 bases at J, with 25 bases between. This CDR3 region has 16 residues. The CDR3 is CASSRAGTLKSGTQYF. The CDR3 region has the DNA TGTGCCAGCTCCCGAGCCGGGACTCTTAAGTCGGGAACGCAGTATTTT. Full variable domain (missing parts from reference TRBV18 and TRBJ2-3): NAGVMQNPRHLVRRRGQEARLRCSPMKGHSHVYWYRQLPEEGLKFMVYLQKENIIDESGMPKERFSAEFPKEGPSILRIQQVVRGDSAAYFCASSRAGTLKSGTQYFGPGTRLTVL.

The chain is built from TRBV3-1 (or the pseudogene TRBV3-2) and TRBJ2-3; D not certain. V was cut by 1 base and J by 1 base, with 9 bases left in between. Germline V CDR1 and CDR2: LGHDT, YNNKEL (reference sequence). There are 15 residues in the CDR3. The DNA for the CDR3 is TGTGCCAGCAGCCAAGCCCCCGGTCGCACAGATACGCAGTATTTT. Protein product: CASSQAPGRTDTQYF.

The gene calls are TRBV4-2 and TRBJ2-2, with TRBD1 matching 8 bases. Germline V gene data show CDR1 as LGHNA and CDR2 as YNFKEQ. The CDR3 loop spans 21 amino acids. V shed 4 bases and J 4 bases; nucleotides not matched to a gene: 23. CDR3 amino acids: CASSRFQQSPGQGRGTGELFF. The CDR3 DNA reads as TGTGCCAGCAGCCGCTTCCAGCAAAGCCCAGGACAGGGTCGCGGCACCGGGGAGCTGTTTTTT.

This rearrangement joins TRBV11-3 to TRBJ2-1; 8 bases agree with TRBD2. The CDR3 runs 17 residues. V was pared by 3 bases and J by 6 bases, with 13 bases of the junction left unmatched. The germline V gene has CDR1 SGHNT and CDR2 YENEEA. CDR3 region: CASSLRSATSAVNEQFF. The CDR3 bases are TGTGCCAGCAGCTTGAGGTCGGCGACTAGCGCGGTCAATGAGCAGTTCTTC.

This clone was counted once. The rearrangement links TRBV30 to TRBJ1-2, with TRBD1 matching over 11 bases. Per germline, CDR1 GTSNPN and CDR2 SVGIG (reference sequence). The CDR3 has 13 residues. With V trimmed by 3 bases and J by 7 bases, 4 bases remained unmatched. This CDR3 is CAWSRGQGAGYTF. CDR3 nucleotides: TGTGCCTGGAGCCGAGGACAGGGGGCTGGCTACACCTTC.

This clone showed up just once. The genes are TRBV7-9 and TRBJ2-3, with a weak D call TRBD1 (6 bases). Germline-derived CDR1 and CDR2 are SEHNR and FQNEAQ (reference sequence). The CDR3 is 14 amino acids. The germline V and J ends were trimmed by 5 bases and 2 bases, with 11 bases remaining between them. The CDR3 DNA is TGTGCCAGCAGCCGGACAGCGTACACAGATACGCAGTATTTT. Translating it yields CASSRTAYTDTQYF.

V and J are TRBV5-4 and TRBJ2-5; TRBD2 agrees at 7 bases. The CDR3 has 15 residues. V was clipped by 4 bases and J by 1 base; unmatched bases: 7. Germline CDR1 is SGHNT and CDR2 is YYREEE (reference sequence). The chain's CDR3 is CASSRPGEGQETQYF. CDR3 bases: TGTGCCAGCAGCCGGCCCGGGGAGGGCCAAGAGACCCAGTACTTC.

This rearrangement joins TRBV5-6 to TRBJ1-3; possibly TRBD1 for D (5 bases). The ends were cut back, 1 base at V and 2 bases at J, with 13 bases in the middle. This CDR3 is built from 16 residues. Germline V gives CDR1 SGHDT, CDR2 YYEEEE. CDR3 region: CASSLPGKETGNTIYF. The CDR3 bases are TGTGCCAGCAGCTTGCCAGGGAAAGAGACTGGAAACACCATATATTTT. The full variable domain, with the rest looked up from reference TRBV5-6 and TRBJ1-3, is DAGVTQSPTHLIKTRGQQVTLRCSPKSGHDTVSWYQQALGQGPQFIFQYYEEEERQRGNFPDRFSGHQFPNYSSELNVNALLLGDSALYLCASSLPGKETGNTIYFGEGSWLTVV.

This CDR3 is CASSPGTGGGYGYTF. The CDR3 coding sequence is TGTGCCAGTAGTCCAGGGACAGGGGGCGGCTATGGCTACACCTTC. The chain combines TRBV19 with TRBJ1-2, with 12 bases lining up with TRBD1. Looked up from germline, CDR1 is LNHDA and CDR2 is SQIVND (reference sequence). The trim removed 5 bases at V and 4 bases at J, leaving 5 bases unmatched. The CDR3 is 15 residues long.

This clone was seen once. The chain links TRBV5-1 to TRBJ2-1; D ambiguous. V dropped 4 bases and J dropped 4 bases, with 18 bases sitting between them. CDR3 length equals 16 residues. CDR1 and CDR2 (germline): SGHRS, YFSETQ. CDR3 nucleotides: TGCGCCAGCAGCCCCGAAACGGGTTTGTATTACAATGAGCAGTTCTTC. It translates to CASSPETGLYYNEQFF.

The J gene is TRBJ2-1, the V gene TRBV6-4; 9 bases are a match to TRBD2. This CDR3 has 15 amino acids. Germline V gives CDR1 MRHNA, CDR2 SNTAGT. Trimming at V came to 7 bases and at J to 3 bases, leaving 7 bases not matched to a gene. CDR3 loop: CASIRQTSGYNEQFF. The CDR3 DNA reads TGTGCCAGCATTAGACAGACTAGCGGCTACAATGAGCAGTTCTTC.

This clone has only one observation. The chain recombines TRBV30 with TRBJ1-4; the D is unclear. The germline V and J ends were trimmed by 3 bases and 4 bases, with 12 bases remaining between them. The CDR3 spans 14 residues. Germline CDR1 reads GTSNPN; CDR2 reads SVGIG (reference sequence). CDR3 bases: TGTGCCTGGAGCCTGGGGAGCTTTAATGAAAAACTGTTTTTT. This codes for CAWSLGSFNEKLFF.

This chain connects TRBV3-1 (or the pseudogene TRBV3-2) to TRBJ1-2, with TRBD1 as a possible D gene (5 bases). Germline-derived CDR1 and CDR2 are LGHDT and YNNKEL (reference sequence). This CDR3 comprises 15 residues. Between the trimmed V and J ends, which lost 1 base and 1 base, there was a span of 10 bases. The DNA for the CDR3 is TGTGCCAGCAGCCAAGGTGCAGGGATTAACTATGGCTACACCTTC. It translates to CASSQGAGINYGYTF.

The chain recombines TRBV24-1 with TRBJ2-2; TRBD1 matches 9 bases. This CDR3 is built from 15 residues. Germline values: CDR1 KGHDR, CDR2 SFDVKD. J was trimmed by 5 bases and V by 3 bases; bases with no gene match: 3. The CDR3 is CATSDGTGRTGELFF. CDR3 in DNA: TGTGCCACCAGTGATGGGACAGGGCGGACCGGGGAGCTGTTTTTT.

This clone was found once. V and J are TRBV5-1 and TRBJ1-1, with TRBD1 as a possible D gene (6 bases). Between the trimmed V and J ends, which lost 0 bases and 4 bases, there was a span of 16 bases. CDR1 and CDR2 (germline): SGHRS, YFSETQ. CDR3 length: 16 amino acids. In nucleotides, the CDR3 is TGCGCCAGCAGCTTGGTCGGGGCGGGGGCTCTCACTGAAGCTTTCTTT. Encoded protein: CASSLVGAGALTEAFF.

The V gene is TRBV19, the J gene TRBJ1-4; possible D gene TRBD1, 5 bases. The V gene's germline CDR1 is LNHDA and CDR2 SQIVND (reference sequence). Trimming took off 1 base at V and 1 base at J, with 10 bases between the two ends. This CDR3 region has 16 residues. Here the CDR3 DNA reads TGTGCCAGTAGTATAGGTTTCCAGGGAACTAATGAAAAACTGTTTTTT. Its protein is CASSIGFQGTNEKLFF.

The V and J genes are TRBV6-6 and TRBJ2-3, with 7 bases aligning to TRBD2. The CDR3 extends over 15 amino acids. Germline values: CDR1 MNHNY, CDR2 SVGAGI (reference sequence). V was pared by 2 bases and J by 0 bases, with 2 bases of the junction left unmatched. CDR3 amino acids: CASSYGGGSTDTQYF. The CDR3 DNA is TGTGCCAGCAGTTACGGCGGGGGTAGCACAGATACGCAGTATTTT.

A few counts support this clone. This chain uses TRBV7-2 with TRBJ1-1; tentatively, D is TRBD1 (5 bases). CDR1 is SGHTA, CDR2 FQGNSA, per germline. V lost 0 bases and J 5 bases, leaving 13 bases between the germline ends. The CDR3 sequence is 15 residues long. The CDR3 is CASSLAGQLGTEAFF. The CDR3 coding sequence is TGTGCCAGCAGCTTAGCGGGGCAATTGGGGACTGAAGCTTTCTTT.